Shown below are 4 T cell receptor beta chains from a single sample sequenced in a study of OX40 agonist ivuxolimab in advanced cancers. TCRdb keeps only in-frame clones here, not all; method: immunoSEQ multiplex PCR. The sample has about 15,000 clones, about 83% seen once. Sequenced here: CD4+ or CD8+ T cells sorted from blood, sampled in a trial of the OX40 agonist ivuxolimab. Receptor source: an adult with an advanced solid tumor such as melanoma, head and neck, liver or kidney cancer.

The chain recombines TRBV2 with TRBJ1-2; D unclear. The germline gives CDR1 SNHLY, CDR2 FYNNEI. Trimming took off 7 bases at V and 0 bases at J, with 15 bases between the two ends. The length of the CDR3 is 15 residues. DNA of the CDR3: TGTGCCAGCAAAGAACAACCGACATCTAACTATGGCTACACCTTC. Residues: CASKEQPTSNYGYTF.

This rearrangement joins TRBV18 to TRBJ2-5; 7 bases are shared with TRBD1. V was pared by 4 bases and J by 5 bases, with 7 bases of the junction left unmatched. Germline V lookup: CDR1 KGHSH, CDR2 LQKENI. The CDR3 totals 14 residues. CDR3 amino acids: CASSLLQGSETQYF. CDR3 sequence (DNA): TGTGCCAGCTCACTCCTACAGGGGAGTGAGACCCAGTACTTC.

V and J are TRBV5-1 and TRBJ1-2; D gene ambiguous. This CDR3 comprises 13 residues. V lost 3 bases and J 3 bases, leaving 9 bases between the germline ends. Germline CDR1 is SGHRS and CDR2 is YFSETQ. The CDR3 region is CASSSGTDYGYTF. The CDR3, as DNA: TGCGCCAGCAGCTCAGGAACCGACTATGGCTACACCTTC.

V usage is TRBV6-1 and J usage is TRBJ1-1; 9 nucleotides line up with TRBD1. Germline CDR1 MNHNS, CDR2 SASEGT. The junction had 7 bases not matched to a gene; V was cut back by 10 bases and J by 4 bases. CDR3 length equals 13 residues. The CDR3 nucleotides are TGTGCCATTGGGACAGGGAGGCGCACTGAAGCTTTCTTT. Translation: CAIGTGRRTEAFF.